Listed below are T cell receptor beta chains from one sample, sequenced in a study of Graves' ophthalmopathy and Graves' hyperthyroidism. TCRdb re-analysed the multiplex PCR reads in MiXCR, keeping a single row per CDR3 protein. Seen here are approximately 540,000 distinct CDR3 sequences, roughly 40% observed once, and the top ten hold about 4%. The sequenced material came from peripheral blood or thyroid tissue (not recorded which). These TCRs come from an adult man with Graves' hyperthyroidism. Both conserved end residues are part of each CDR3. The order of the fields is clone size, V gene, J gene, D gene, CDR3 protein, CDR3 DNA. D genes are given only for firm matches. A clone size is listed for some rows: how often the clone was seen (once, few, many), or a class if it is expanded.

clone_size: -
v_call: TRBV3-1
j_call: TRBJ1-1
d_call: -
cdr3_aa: CASSLPDTAGTEAFF
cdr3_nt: TGTGCCAGCAGCCTCCCTGACACCGCGGGCACTGAAGCTTTCTTT

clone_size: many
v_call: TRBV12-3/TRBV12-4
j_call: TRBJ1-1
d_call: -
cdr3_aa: CASILQSSTEAFF
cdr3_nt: TGTGCCAGCATCCTACAGAGTTCCACTGAAGCTTTCTTT

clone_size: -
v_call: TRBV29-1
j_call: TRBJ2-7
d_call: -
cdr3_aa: CSSPAVTSYEQYF
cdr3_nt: TGCAGCTCGCCCGCGGTCACCTCCTACGAGCAGTACTTC

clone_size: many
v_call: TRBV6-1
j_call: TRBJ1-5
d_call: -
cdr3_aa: CASNHQGVDDQPQHF
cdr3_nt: TGTGCCAGCAATCACCAAGGGGTTGACGATCAGCCCCAGCATTTT

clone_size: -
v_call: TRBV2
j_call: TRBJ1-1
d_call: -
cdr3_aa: CACSEFAANTEALF
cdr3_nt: TGTGCCTGCAGTGAGTTTGCGGCGAACACTGAAGCTCTCTTT

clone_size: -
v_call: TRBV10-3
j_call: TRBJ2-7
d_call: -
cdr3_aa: CASSGPGLPYEQYF
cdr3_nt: TGTGCCAGCAGTGGACCGGGACTCCCCTACGAGCAGTACTTC

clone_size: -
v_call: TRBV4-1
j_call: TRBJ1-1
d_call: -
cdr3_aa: CASSRDNREAFF
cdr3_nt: TGCGCCAGCAGCCGGGACAACCGAGAAGCTTTCTTT

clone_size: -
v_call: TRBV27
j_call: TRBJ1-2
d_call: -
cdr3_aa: CASSSLGDAYGYTF
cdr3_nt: TGTGCCAGCAGTTCCTTGGGTGATGCGTATGGCTACACCTTC

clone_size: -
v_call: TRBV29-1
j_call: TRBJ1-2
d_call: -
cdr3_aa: CSVAGGANYGYTF
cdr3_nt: TGCAGCGTTGCGGGAGGGGCTAACTATGGCTACACCTTC

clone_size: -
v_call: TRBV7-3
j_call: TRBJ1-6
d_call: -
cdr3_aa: CASSPSGVNSPLHF
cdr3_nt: TGTGCCAGCAGTCCTAGCGGGGTTAATTCACCCCTCCACTTT

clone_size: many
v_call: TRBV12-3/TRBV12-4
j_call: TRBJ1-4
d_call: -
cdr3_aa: CASSLRRTNEKLFF
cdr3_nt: TGTGCCAGCAGTTTAAGGCGGACTAATGAAAAACTGTTTTTT